The TCR beta chain described here comes from a study of beta chain features in type 1 diabetes. Every isolated RNA sample was fully reverse transcribed, so sequencing captured expressed TCRB transcripts. This table comes from immunoSEQ multiplex PCR, and its TCRdb copy is limited to in-frame clones, with some not included. Of around 400,000 clones in the sample, roughly 16% were seen once. This CDR3 is 13 amino acids long. With V trimmed by 0 bases and J by 12 bases, 7 bases remained unmatched. Germline lookup yields CDR1 GTSNPN and CDR2 SVGIG (reference sequence). As to this clone: Antigen: not known.

Study conclusions and caveats: The study found moderately but significantly shorter TCRB CDR3s in all four CD4+ subsets of Type 1 diabetes patients.

The source is a woman between 18 and 30 years old in good health. The rearrangement links TRBV30 to TRBJ2-1; 8 positions agree with TRBD1. The sequencing input was naive CD4+ T cells from blood. CDR3 residues: CAWSVARGQGQFF. In nucleotides, the CDR3 is TGTGCCTGGAGTGTAGCCAGGGGGCAGGGGCAGTTCTTC.